Presented here are 32 T cell receptor beta chains from one specimen sequenced in a study of regulatory T cells in long-lasting Graves disease (dated by TCRdb to about 2021). This specimen's time point label, interpreted: newly diagnosed GD, antithyroid drugs for less than 3 months. For both TCR sequencing and RNA sequencing, RNA was extracted from PBMCs in TRIzol. The library came from multiplex PCR. Data came from an Illumina HiSeq 4000. iRepertoire HTBI primers and Arm-PCR amplification of CDR3 regions were used to construct TCR beta libraries. Clones were called with MiXCR by TCRdb after fastp trimmed the public reads at Q25, and only in-frame beta chains were retained. Rows merge per CDR3 protein into single entries with the most common DNA and genes. The sample includes some 220,000 distinct CDR3 sequences, with approximately 19% observed a single time. 12% of the sample is in the top ten clones.

These data were likewise used in another study, on T cells in Graves' hyperthyroidism and ophthalmopathy.

This specimen was peripheral blood mononuclear cells (PBMCs), taken at new diagnosis, from a patient treated with antithyroid drugs. These TCRs come from a woman between 25 and 40 years old with Graves disease. Donor details come from another sample of the same person, matched by shared clones.

The sample holds many counts of this clonotype. The genes are TRBV7-2 and TRBJ1-1; D unclear. The length of the CDR3 is 13 residues. Germline assignment: CDR1 SGHTA and CDR2 FQGNSA. Trimming took 5 bases from V and 4 from J, leaving 11 bases between them. This CDR3 is CASSPLSSTEAFF. The CDR3, as DNA: TGTGCCAGCAGCCCTTTATCGAGCACTGAAGCTTTCTTT.

This clonotype has at least ten counts. The chain recombines TRBV28 with TRBJ1-2; 8 nucleotides match TRBD1. V lost 3 bases and J lost 0; bases outside the gene matches: 3. In germline, CDR1 is MDHEN, CDR2 SYDVKM. The CDR3 has 15 residues. CDR3 residues: CASSLTGASNYGYTF. The CDR3 DNA sequence: TGTGCCAGCAGTTTGACAGGGGCGTCTAACTATGGCTACACCTTC.

The chain uses TRBV7-9 and TRBJ1-2; TRBD1 might be the D (5 bases). The CDR3 extends over 13 amino acids. From germline, CDR1 is SEHNR and CDR2 FQNEAQ (reference sequence). The V and J ends lost 5 bases and 5 bases respectively, with 12 bases between them. The CDR3 loop is CASSAGTAYGYTF. The CDR3 coding sequence is TGTGCCAGCAGCGCCGGGACGGCATATGGCTACACCTTC.

This clonotype was detected ten times or more. This rearrangement joins TRBV27 to TRBJ2-7; 9 bases are a match to TRBD2. The CDR3 is made up of 15 amino acids. V lost 5 bases to trimming and J lost 3 bases; unmatched junction nucleotides: 8. Germline V gives CDR1 MNHEY, CDR2 SMNVEV (reference sequence). Written as DNA, the CDR3 is TGTGCCAGCAGTCGAACCTGGCGGGAGGGCTACGAGCAGTACTTC. This sequence encodes CASSRTWREGYEQYF.

This clonotype has ten or more counts. J is TRBJ1-1 and V is TRBV11-2; 7 bases are shared with TRBD1. J gave up 4 bases and V 1 base, and 6 bases lay outside the gene matches. Germline-derived CDR1 and CDR2 are SGHAT and FQNNGV. CDR3 length: 15 residues. The CDR3 DNA follows: TGTGCCAGCAGCTTAGCGGACAGGAAGTCCACTGAAGCTTTCTTT. It specifies CASSLADRKSTEAFF.

The gene calls are TRBV14 and TRBJ2-3; unclear D gene. CDR3 size: 15 residues. Germline assignment: CDR1 SGHDN and CDR2 FVKESK. V was trimmed by 1 base and J by 3 bases, leaving 11 bases between them. This CDR3 reads CASSQVGGLTDTQYF. CDR3 bases: TGTGCCAGCAGCCAAGTGGGCGGCCTGACAGATACGCAGTATTTT.

This clonotype was recorded at least ten times. J is TRBJ1-5 and V is TRBV6-1; TRBD1 might be the D (5 bases). This CDR3 has 15 amino acids. Trimming shortened V by 7 bases and J by 0 bases, and 13 bases separated the two germline ends. Germline CDR1 MNHNS, CDR2 SASEGT. For the CDR3, the DNA is TGTGCCAGCACCACGGGGGGTCATAGCAATCAGCCCCAGCATTTT. This sequence encodes CASTTGGHSNQPQHF.

This clonotype was detected ten times or more. V usage is TRBV2 and J usage is TRBJ2-7, with 10 bases identical to TRBD2. V trimming: 5 bases; J trimming: 4 bases; junction bases outside the gene matches: 5. From germline, CDR1 is SNHLY and CDR2 FYNNEI. The CDR3 is 14 residues long. In DNA form, the CDR3 reads TGTGCCAGCAGTAGCGGGAGGGCCAATTACGAGCAGTACTTC. Residues: CASSSGRANYEQYF.

Ten or more counts support this clonotype. The V gene is TRBV30, the J gene TRBJ2-5; no clear D gene. The V gene's germline CDR1 is GTSNPN and CDR2 SVGIG (reference sequence). Trimming took 4 bases from V and 4 from J, leaving 10 bases between them. The CDR3 runs 12 residues. The CDR3 nucleotides read TGTGCCTGGAACGTGAGGCGAGAGACCCAGTACTTC. Translating it yields CAWNVRRETQYF.

The chain combines TRBV4-1 with TRBJ2-1; no reliable D call. CDR1 and CDR2 from the germline V gene are MGHRA and YSYEKL. There are 17 residues in the CDR3. V shed 1 base and J shed 0 bases, with 13 bases lying between them. This CDR3 is CASSQVFGGRSYNEQFF. CDR3 sequence (DNA): TGCGCCAGCAGCCAAGTGTTCGGCGGTCGCTCCTACAATGAGCAGTTCTTC.

In this sample, this clonotype turned up a few times. Only one base separates this from a far larger clonotype, so it likely reflects a read error. Since no conserved phenylalanine or tryptophan closes the CDR3, a read error is the likely cause. The chain combines TRBV6-9 with TRBJ2-2; D perhaps matches TRBD1 (6 bases). This CDR3 region has 13 residues. Between the trimmed V and J ends, which lost 4 bases and 3 bases, there was a span of 6 bases. Germline V gives CDR1 MNHGY, CDR2 SVAAGI. Here the CDR3 reads CASSSGDTGELFL. The CDR3 DNA follows: TGTGCCAGCAGTTCAGGGGACACCGGGGAGCTGTTTCTT.

This clonotype occurred a few times. CDR3 residues: CAWTRGGSNQPQHF. CDR3 coding DNA: TGTGCCTGGACCCGAGGGGGGAGTAATCAGCCCCAGCATTTT. V is TRBV30 and J is TRBJ1-5; tentative D call: TRBD1 (6 bases). Germline CDR1 and CDR2: GTSNPN and SVGIG (reference sequence). This CDR3 contains 14 residues. V lost 4 bases and J lost 4, with 14 bases in between.

This clonotype was seen ten or more times. The chain carries TRBV6-1 and TRBJ1-4; D is ambiguous. This CDR3 spans 15 amino acids. Germline CDR1 MNHNS, CDR2 SASEGT. The germline V and J ends were trimmed by 5 bases and 5 bases, with 15 bases remaining between them. For the CDR3, the DNA is TGTGCCAGCAGTCCTCAGACGGGTTCGAATGAAAAACTGTTTTTT. As protein: CASSPQTGSNEKLFF.

In its sample, this clonotype was seen many times. For the CDR3, the DNA is TGTGCCAGCAGTGGTCCGGACAGGGTCCCCTACGAGCAGTACTTC. Amino acids: CASSGPDRVPYEQYF. The rearrangement links TRBV28 to TRBJ2-7; 8 positions match TRBD1. The CDR3 covers 15 residues. From germline, CDR1 is MDHEN and CDR2 SYDVKM. Trimming removed 5 bases from V and 2 bases from J; junction bases left unmatched: 8. The full variable domain, its missing parts supplied by reference TRBV28 and TRBJ2-7, is DVKVTQSSRYLVKRTGEKVFLECVQDMDHENMFWYRQDPGLGLRLIYFSYDVKMKEKGDIPEGYSVSREKKERFSLILESASTNQTSMYLCASSGPDRVPYEQYFGPGTRLTVT.

This clonotype was counted at least ten times. The chain has TRBV6-1 and TRBJ1-1; 9 bases agree with TRBD1. This CDR3 is built from 15 residues. With 6 bases clipped from V and 3 bases from J, the junction kept 8 bases outside the gene matches. Germline values: CDR1 MNHNS, CDR2 SASEGT. CDR3 in amino acids: CASSADRGLYTEAFF. CDR3 DNA: TGTGCCAGCAGCGCGGACAGGGGATTGTACACTGAAGCTTTCTTT.

This clonotype turned up a few times. CDR3 nucleotides: TGTGCCATCAGGGGGACGGGGGAGACCCAGTACTTC. It encodes CAIRGTGETQYF. The chain is built from TRBV10-3 and TRBJ2-1; D may be TRBD1 or TRBD2 (5 bases each). The end of the DNA fits TRBJ2-5 better, so the J call may be wrong. Germline-derived CDR1 and CDR2 are ENHRY and SYGVKD. The CDR3 has 12 amino acids.

This clonotype was counted ten times or more. The chain recombines TRBV30 with TRBJ2-7; D unresolved. The V gene's germline CDR1 is GTSNPN and CDR2 SVGIG (reference sequence). The V and J ends lost 2 bases and 2 bases respectively, with 10 bases between them. The CDR3 sequence is 13 residues long. The CDR3 reads CAWSRPGAYEQYF. The CDR3 bases are TGTGCCTGGAGTAGGCCAGGAGCCTACGAGCAGTACTTC.

The table lists this clonotype with many counts. The rearrangement uses TRBV6-2 or TRBV6-3 and TRBJ2-3, with D possibly being TRBD1 (6 bases). Per germline, CDR1 MNHEY and CDR2 SVGEGT. This CDR3 spans 15 amino acids. V shed 2 bases and J shed 0 bases, with 9 bases lying between them. CDR3 sequence: CASSYRDTSTDTQYF. For the CDR3, the DNA is TGTGCCAGCAGTTACCGGGACACTAGCACAGATACGCAGTATTTT.

This clonotype was detected once. J is TRBJ2-1 and V is TRBV30, with 7 bases fitting TRBD2. The CDR3 is made up of 13 amino acids. Germline CDR1 reads GTSNPN; CDR2 reads SVGIG (reference sequence). Trimming took 5 bases from V and 3 from J; bases not matched to a gene: 4. The CDR3: CAWWGGDYNEQFF. The CDR3 coding sequence is TGTGCCTGGTGGGGGGGGGACTACAATGAGCAGTTCTTC.

The CDR3: CASSLNWGKDTEAFF. In nucleotides, the CDR3 is TGTGCCAGCAGCTTGAATTGGGGCAAAGACACTGAAGCTTTCTTT. V usage is TRBV5-6 and J usage is TRBJ1-1; a possible D gene is TRBD1 (5 bases). Germline assignment: CDR1 SGHDT and CDR2 YYEEEE. V was clipped by 1 base and J by 3 bases, with 13 bases between them. This CDR3 spans 15 amino acids.

This clonotype was counted many times. The gene calls are TRBV27 and TRBJ2-7, with D perhaps matching TRBD1 or TRBD2 (5 bases each). Germline CDR1 MNHEY, CDR2 SMNVEV (reference sequence). This CDR3 has 15 amino acids. Trimming cost V 6 bases and J 3 bases, with 18 bases left between them. The CDR3 spells CASRGAGGIGYEQYF. CDR3 DNA sequence: TGTGCCAGCAGAGGGGCTGGGGGAATTGGCTACGAGCAGTACTTC.

The chain has TRBV10-3 and TRBJ1-1; 9 bases align to TRBD1. J lost 4 bases, V lost 6 bases, and 9 bases had no gene match. This CDR3 is built from 15 residues. CDR1 is ENHRY and CDR2 is SYGVKD in the germline V gene. The CDR3 region is CAIRYRTGDGTEAFF. The CDR3 DNA reads as TGTGCCATCAGATACCGGACAGGGGATGGCACTGAAGCTTTCTTT.

Many counts were recorded for this clonotype. This chain uses TRBV6-5 with TRBJ1-3, with 9 positions matching TRBD1. V was clipped by 4 bases and J by 4 bases; unmatched bases: 2. This CDR3 region has 14 residues. The V gene's germline CDR1 is MNHEY and CDR2 SVGAGI. The CDR3 region has the DNA TGTGCCAGCAGTTTGGGGACAGGGGGAAACACCATATATTTT. This gives the protein CASSLGTGGNTIYF.

There are many counts of this clonotype. The chain employs TRBV15 and TRBJ2-3; D is undetermined. The V end was cut by 1 base, the J end by 3 bases, with 5 bases between. Germline V gene lookup returns CDR1 LNHNV and CDR2 YYDKDF (reference sequence). The CDR3 runs to 13 residues. This chain's CDR3 is CATSRASTDTQYF. The CDR3 DNA reads as TGTGCCACCAGCAGAGCTAGTACAGATACGCAGTATTTT.

This clonotype came up many times. The chain uses TRBV6-5 and TRBJ1-2; 7 nucleotides match TRBD1. The V gene's germline CDR1 is MNHEY and CDR2 SVGAGI. V was pared by 2 bases and J by 8 bases, with 11 bases of the junction left unmatched. The length of the CDR3 is 15 residues. In DNA, the CDR3 is TGTGCCAGCAGTTACGGGACAGAGGGTATGACCGGCTACACCTTC. Amino acids: CASSYGTEGMTGYTF.

The chain is built from TRBV7-2 and TRBJ1-2; 10 nucleotides agree with TRBD1. The J segment lost 6 bases and the V segment lost 5 bases, leaving 6 bases of the junction unmatched. The CDR3 runs to 14 residues. Germline V gene data show CDR1 as SGHTA and CDR2 as FQGNSA. CDR3 in amino acids: CASSPTGTGDGYTF. In DNA, the CDR3 is TGTGCCAGCAGCCCGACCGGGACAGGGGATGGCTACACCTTC.

The CDR3 spells CSAETGPNQPQHF. The CDR3 region has the DNA TGCAGTGCTGAGACAGGTCCTAATCAGCCCCAGCATTTT. V is TRBV20-1 and J is TRBJ1-5; tentatively, D is TRBD1 (6 bases). The CDR3 totals 13 residues. The V and J ends lost 5 bases and 4 bases respectively, with 12 bases between them. The germline CDR1 and CDR2 sequences are DFQATT and SNEGSKA (reference sequence).

This clonotype was observed many times. The V call is TRBV3-1, the J call TRBJ2-1; D gene ambiguous. Trimming took off 1 base at V and 0 bases at J, with 7 bases between the two ends. CDR3 length: 15 residues. In germline, CDR1 is LGHDT, CDR2 YNNKEL (reference sequence). CDR3: CASSQGRLSYNEQFF. The CDR3 DNA follows: TGTGCCAGCAGCCAAGGCAGGCTCTCCTACAATGAGCAGTTCTTC.

This clonotype occurred many times. The V and J genes are TRBV6-1 and TRBJ2-1, with D perhaps TRBD2 (7 bases). The CDR3 sequence is 14 residues long. Germline CDR1 is MNHNS and CDR2 is SASEGT. V dropped 6 bases and J dropped 7 bases, with 16 bases sitting between them. The CDR3, as DNA: TGTGCCAGCAGCCACAGGGAGGGGAGAAATGAGCAGTTCTTC. Translating gives CASSHREGRNEQFF.

There are many counts of this clonotype. The chain recombines TRBV7-2 with TRBJ2-2; TRBD2 might be the D (6 bases). The germline V and J ends were trimmed by 5 bases and 0 bases, with 13 bases remaining between them. The CDR3 consists of 16 residues. Germline-derived CDR1 and CDR2 are SGHTA and FQGNSA. The CDR3 loop reads CASSRVAETNTGELFF. CDR3 DNA sequence: TGTGCCAGCAGCAGGGTAGCGGAAACGAACACCGGGGAGCTGTTTTTT.

This clonotype was recorded at least ten times. The rearrangement uses TRBV19 and TRBJ2-7; 10 bases are a match to TRBD1. This CDR3 is built from 13 residues. Germline V CDR1 and CDR2: LNHDA, SQIVND (reference sequence). V gave up 7 bases and J gave up 2 bases; unmatched junction bases: 2. The CDR3 sequence: CASKGTGAYEQYF. The CDR3 nucleotides read TGTGCCAGTAAAGGGACAGGGGCCTACGAGCAGTACTTC.

This clonotype was picked up many times. The V and J genes are TRBV28 and TRBJ1-3; 8 bases align to TRBD1. This CDR3 is built from 13 residues. Germline CDR1 and CDR2: MDHEN and SYDVKM. V lost 8 bases, J lost 4 bases, and 4 bases stayed unmatched. The CDR3, as DNA: TGTGCCAGCGGCACAGGGGGAGGAAACACCATATATTTT. Protein product: CASGTGGGNTIYF. Full variable domain (missing parts from reference TRBV28 and TRBJ1-3): DVKVTQSSRYLVKRTGEKVFLECVQDMDHENMFWYRQDPGLGLRLIYFSYDVKMKEKGDIPEGYSVSREKKERFSLILESASTNQTSMYLCASGTGGGNTIYFGEGSWLTVV.